The source of this TCR beta chain is a study of shared clonotypes between healthy human individuals. The study's findings and limits: Naive CD4 clonotype sharing across a few donors was approximately 5.2%.

TCRdb keeps only in-frame clones here, not all; method: immunoSEQ multiplex PCR. The data contain some 1,100,000 clones, about 84% of them singletons. This clone was detected once. Its specificity is not known. The sequence came from a man aged 18-30 years in good health. Some clones in this sample may be carry-over from other donors' samples. The material sequenced was memory CD4+ T cells from PBMCs. The subset was: CD45RA-negative fraction.

CDR3 coding DNA: TGCGCCAGCAGCCTTGAAAACACCTTCGCGCTCGGTCGAGTCACTAGGGGGGATACGCAGTATTTT. Its protein is CASSLENTFALGRVTRGDTQYF. V usage is TRBV5-1 and J usage is TRBJ2-3, with D perhaps matching TRBD1 (6 bases). V lost 4 bases and J 6 bases, leaving 39 bases between the germline ends. The CDR3 spans 22 residues. Germline V gene lookup returns CDR1 SGHRS and CDR2 YFSETQ.